This TCR beta chain derives from a study of Graves' ophthalmopathy and Graves' hyperthyroidism. Points from the study as a whole: Clonotypes were expanded in thyroid at above 0.001 frequency, and most also appeared in blood. In separating ophthalmopathy from stable hyperthyroidism, a 13-signature model achieved 85% to 90% sensitivity and 75% to 84% specificity.

V was shortened by 1 base and J by 1 base, with 7 bases between the two germline ends. This CDR3 region has 14 residues. CDR1 and CDR2 from the germline V gene are SEHNR and FQNEAQ (reference sequence). This clonotype was observed many times. The antigen is undetermined. Amplification from RNA transcripts yielded the TCR beta CDR3 regions. An opening RT-PCR round employed HTBI primers and preceded a second-round multiplex PCR. One entry per CDR3 protein, called by TCRdb with MiXCR from the multiplex PCR reads. The sample comprises 560,000 or so distinct CDR3 sequences, 35% to 40% of which are singletons, and about 4% rests with the top ten. Recruitment covered hyperthyroidism patients aged 18 to 65 whose new diagnosis was of under 2 months' duration. None of the included patients had other autoimmune diseases, uncontrolled infections, pregnancy or lactation, as these led to exclusion.

The sequence came from an adult man with Graves' hyperthyroidism. Sequencing used peripheral blood or thyroid tissue (not recorded which). The V call is TRBV7-9, the J call TRBJ1-1; D remains ambiguous. CDR3 residues: CASSLVGGNTEAFF. CDR3 in DNA: TGTGCCAGCAGCTTAGTAGGCGGGAACACTGAAGCTTTCTTT.